The sequence of this TCR beta chain was determined in a study of CD4 and CD8 cells across lung adenocarcinoma regions. One entry per CDR3 protein, called by TCRdb with MiXCR from the PCR reads. The repertoire holds 9,500 to 15,000 distinct CDR3 sequences, with about half as singletons. CDR3 length equals 16 residues. Germline loops: CDR1 MNHEY, CDR2 SVGEGT. V was cut by 5 bases and J by 1 base, with 18 bases left in between. As concerns this clonotype: It is likely a read error, because the conserved phenylalanine at the end of the CDR3 is missing.

This TCR came from a male donor with lung adenocarcinoma. The CD4 and CD8 labels of this study may be unreliable. This chain uses TRBV6-2 or TRBV6-3 with TRBJ2-7, with D maybe TRBD2 (5 bases). Sequencing was performed on CD8+ T cells from the margin of a lung tumor. The CDR3 reads CASSKLGGGHSYEQYL. CDR3 bases: TGTGCCAGCAGTAAACTAGGAGGCGGCCATTCCTACGAGCAGTACTTA.